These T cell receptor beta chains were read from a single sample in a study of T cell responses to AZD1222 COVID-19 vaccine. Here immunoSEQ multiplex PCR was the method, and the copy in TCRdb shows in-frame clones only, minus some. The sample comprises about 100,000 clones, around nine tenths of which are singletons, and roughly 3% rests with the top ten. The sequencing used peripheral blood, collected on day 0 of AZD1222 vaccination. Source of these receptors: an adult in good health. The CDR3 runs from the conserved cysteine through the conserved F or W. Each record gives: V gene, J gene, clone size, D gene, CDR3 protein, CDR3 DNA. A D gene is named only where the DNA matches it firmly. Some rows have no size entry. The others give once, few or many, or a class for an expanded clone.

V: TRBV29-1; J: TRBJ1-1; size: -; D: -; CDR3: CSLPEAFF; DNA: TGCAGCCTCCCCGAAGCTTTCTTT
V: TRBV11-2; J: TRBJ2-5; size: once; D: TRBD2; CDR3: CASSLTRGAQGETQYF; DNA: TGTGCCAGCAGCTTGACGCGGGGGGCACAAGGAGAGACCCAGTACTTC
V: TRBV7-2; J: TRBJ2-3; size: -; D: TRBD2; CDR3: CASSITSGGSTDTQYF; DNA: TGTGCCAGCAGCATCACTAGCGGGGGGTCCACAGATACGCAGTATTTT
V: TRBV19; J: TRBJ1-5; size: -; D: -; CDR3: CASSISHQPQHF; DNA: TGTGCCAGTAGTATATCCCATCAGCCCCAGCATTTT
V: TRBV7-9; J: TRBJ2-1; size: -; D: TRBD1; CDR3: CASSQYRGRFNEQFF; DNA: TGTGCCAGCAGCCAATACAGGGGGCGTTTCAATGAGCAGTTCTTC
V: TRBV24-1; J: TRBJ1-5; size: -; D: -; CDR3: CATSDRTGSDQPQHF; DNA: TGTGCCACCAGTGATAGAACAGGGAGCGATCAGCCCCAGCATTTT
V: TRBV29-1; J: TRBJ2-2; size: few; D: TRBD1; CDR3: CSVQGATGELFF; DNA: TGCAGCGTTCAGGGGGCGACCGGGGAGCTGTTTTTT
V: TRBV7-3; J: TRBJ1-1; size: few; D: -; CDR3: CASRIEEAFF; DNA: TGTGCCAGCAGGATTGAAGAAGCTTTCTTT
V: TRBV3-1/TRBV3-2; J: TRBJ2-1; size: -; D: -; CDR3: CASSQLPFGYNEQFF; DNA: TGTGCCAGCAGCCAACTCCCGTTTGGATACAATGAGCAGTTCTTC
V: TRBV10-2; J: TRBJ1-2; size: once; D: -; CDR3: CASRTTGDSGYTF; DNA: TGCGCCAGCAGGACGACAGGTGACAGCGGCTACACCTTC
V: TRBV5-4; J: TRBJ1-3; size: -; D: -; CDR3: CASSFGSSSGNTIYF; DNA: TGTGCCAGCAGCTTCGGGTCCTCCTCTGGAAACACCATATATTTT
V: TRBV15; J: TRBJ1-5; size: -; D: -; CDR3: CATSRDSQGSRQPQHF; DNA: TGTGCCACCAGCAGAGATTCTCAGGGTTCTAGGCAGCCCCAGCATTTT
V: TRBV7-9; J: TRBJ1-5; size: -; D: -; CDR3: CASSLDGNQPQHF; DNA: TGTGCCAGCAGCTTAGACGGGAATCAGCCCCAGCATTTT
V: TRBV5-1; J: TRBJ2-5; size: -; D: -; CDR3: CASSSGGEKETQYF; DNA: TGCGCCAGCAGCTCAGGAGGGGAAAAAGAGACCCAGTACTTC
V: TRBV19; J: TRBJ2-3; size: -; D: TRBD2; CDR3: CASSVGGARTDTQYF; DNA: TGTGCCAGTAGTGTCGGGGGGGCCCGGACAGATACGCAGTATTTT
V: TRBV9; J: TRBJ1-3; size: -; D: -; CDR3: CASSVVDRPHSGNTIYF; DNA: TGTGCCAGCAGCGTAGTTGACAGACCACACTCTGGAAACACCATATATTTT
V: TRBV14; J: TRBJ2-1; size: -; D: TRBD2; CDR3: CASSPPQLLLAGWGLNEQFF; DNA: TGTGCCAGCAGCCCGCCCCAACTCTTACTAGCGGGGTGGGGATTGAATGAGCAGTTCTTC
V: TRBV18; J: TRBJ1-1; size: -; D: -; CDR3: CASSLGQNTEAFF; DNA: TGTGCCAGCTCCCTTGGACAGAACACTGAAGCTTTCTTT
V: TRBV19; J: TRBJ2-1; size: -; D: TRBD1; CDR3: CASSNRGSYNEQFF; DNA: TGTGCCAGTAGTAACAGGGGCTCCTACAATGAGCAGTTCTTC